The TCR beta chain under discussion was sequenced for a study of blood T cell repertoires in COVID-19. Study details: Samples taken during acute and convalescent COVID-19 were collected in the United States, Italy and Spain.

This clone was detected only a few times. Using immunoSEQ multiplex PCR, the repertoire was profiled, and TCRdb retains in-frame clones only, with some absent. The data contain roughly 70,000 clones, around nine tenths of them singletons. The sample comprised peripheral blood. The clonotype originates from a man in his 70s with acute or convalescent COVID-19.

CDR3 coding DNA: TGTGCCAGCTCACCAGCGGTTGCCTACGAGCAGTACTTC. This codes for CASSPAVAYEQYF. This chain connects TRBV18 to TRBJ2-7; no clear D. Deletions cut 2 bases from V and 2 bases from J, with 7 bases between. The germline CDR1 and CDR2 sequences are KGHSH and LQKENI. The CDR3 consists of 13 residues.